This T cell receptor (beta chain) appears in the sequencing data of a study of blood T cell repertoires in COVID-19. Some clones are missing from TCRdb's copy, which holds only in-frame ones; the method was immunoSEQ multiplex PCR. The table lists around 470,000 clones, 90% of them singletons. The V gene end was trimmed by 4 bases and the J gene end by 0 bases; junction bases not matched to a gene: 4. The CDR3 spans 16 residues. Germline values: CDR1 SGDLS, CDR2 YYNGEE. In assigning cohorts, the study relied on participant-reported clinical history. The J gene is TRBJ2-1, the V gene TRBV9, with 10 bases aligning to TRBD2. The TCR originated in a young man who had recovered from COVID-19. The sequencing sample was made of PBMCs or T cells enriched from blood (not recorded which). The CDR3 DNA sequence: TGTGCCAGCAGCAAACTAGCGGGGCTCTCCTACAATGAGCAGTTCTTC. Translating it yields CASSKLAGLSYNEQFF.